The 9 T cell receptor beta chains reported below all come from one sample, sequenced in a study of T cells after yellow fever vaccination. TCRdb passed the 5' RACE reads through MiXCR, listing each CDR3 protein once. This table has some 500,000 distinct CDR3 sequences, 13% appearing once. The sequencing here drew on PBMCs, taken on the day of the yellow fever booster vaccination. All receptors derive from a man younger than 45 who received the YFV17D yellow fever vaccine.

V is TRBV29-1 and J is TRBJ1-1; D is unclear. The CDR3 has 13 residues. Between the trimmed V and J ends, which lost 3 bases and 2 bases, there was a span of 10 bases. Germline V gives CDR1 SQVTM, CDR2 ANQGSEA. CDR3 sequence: CSVDDGFNTEAFF. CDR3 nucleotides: TGCAGCGTTGACGACGGGTTCAACACTGAAGCTTTCTTT.

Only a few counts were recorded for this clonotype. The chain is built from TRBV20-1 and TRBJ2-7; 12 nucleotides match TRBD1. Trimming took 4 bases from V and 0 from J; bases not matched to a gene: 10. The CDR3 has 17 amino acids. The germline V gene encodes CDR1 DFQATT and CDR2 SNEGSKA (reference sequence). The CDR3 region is CSATPGQGAMNSYEQYF. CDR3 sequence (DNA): TGCAGTGCTACCCCGGGACAGGGGGCGATGAACTCCTACGAGCAGTACTTC.

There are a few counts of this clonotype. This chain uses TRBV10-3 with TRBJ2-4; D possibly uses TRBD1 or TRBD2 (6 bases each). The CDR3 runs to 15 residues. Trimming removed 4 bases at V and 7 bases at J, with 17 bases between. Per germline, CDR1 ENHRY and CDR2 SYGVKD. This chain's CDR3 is CAISGGDISRNIQYF. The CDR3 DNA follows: TGTGCCATCAGTGGGGGGGACATCTCCCGCAACATTCAGTACTTC.

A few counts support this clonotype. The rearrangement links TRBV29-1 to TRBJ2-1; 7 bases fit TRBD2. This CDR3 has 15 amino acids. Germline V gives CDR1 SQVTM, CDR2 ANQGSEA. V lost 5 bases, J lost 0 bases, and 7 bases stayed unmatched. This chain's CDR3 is CSVHLADYSYNEQFF. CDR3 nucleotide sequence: TGCAGCGTTCACCTAGCGGACTACTCCTACAATGAGCAGTTCTTC.

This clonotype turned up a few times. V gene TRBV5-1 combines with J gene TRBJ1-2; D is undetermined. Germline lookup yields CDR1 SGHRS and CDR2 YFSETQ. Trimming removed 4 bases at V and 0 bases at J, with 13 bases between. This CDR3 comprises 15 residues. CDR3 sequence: CASSQMAGTNYGYTF. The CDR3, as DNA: TGCGCCAGCAGCCAAATGGCCGGAACTAACTATGGCTACACCTTC.

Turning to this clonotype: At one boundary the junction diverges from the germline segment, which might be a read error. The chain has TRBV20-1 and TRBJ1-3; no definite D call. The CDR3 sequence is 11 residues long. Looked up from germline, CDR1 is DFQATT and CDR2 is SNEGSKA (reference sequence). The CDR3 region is CSARVGNTIYF. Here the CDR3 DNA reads TGCAGTGCCAGAGTAGGAAACACCATATATTTT.

CDR3 DNA: TGTGCCAGCTCACGGTTCTCCGACGGAGATTCACCCCTCCACTTT. Translated, it gives CASSRFSDGDSPLHF. The J gene is TRBJ1-6, the V gene TRBV18; D is unclear. The CDR3 totals 15 residues. Germline values: CDR1 KGHSH, CDR2 LQKENI. The V gene lost 4 bases and the J gene lost 8 bases, with 15 bases spanning the gap.

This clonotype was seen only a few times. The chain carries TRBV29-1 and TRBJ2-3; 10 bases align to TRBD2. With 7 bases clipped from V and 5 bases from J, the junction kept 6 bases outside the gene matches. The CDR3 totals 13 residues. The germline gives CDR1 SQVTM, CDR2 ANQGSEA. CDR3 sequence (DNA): TGCAGCGCGACTAGCGGGCCACTAGATACGCAGTATTTT. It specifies CSATSGPLDTQYF.

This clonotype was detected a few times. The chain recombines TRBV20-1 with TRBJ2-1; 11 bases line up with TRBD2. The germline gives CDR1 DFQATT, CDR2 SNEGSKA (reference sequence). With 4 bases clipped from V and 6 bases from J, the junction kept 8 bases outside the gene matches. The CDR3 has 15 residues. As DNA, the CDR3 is TGCAGTGCTACCCCGGGTGGACTAGCGGGCAATGAGCAGTTCTTC. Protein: CSATPGGLAGNEQFF.